This T cell receptor (beta chain) was obtained from a study of blood T cell repertoires in COVID-19. Study-wide background: Some COVID-19 samples were acute and others convalescent; all came from the United States, Italy and Spain. PBMCs, B-cell-depleted T cells, or T cells provided the cDNA or gDNA that made up the material.

In the original processing: Estimated nucleated cell counts came from reference gene primer amplification. Generated by immunoSEQ multiplex PCR, the TCRdb table keeps only in-frame clones and is missing some. V and J calls and clone size are given by that table; D and trimming were obtained from the DNA. This sample carries around 87,000 clones, around 90% of them seen once, and the ten largest clones take about 1.6%. The CDR3 covers 15 residues. V was trimmed by 0 bases and J by 3 bases, leaving 11 bases between them. CDR1 is MNHEY, CDR2 SVGAGI, per germline. The source of this sequence is a human donor with active COVID-19. The donor label of this sample is uncertain. The sample was peripheral blood. The rearrangement joins TRBV6-5 to TRBJ1-1, with D hard to call. Written as DNA, the CDR3 is TGTGCCAGCAGTTACTCGGAGGGCTCGGACACTGAAGCTTTCTTT. Amino acid sequence: CASSYSEGSDTEAFF.